The rows below give T cell receptor beta chains drawn from one sample of a study of T cell responses to AZD1222 COVID-19 vaccine. The protocol was immunoSEQ multiplex PCR, while the TCRdb copy is restricted to in-frame clones and leaves out a portion. The data contain approximately 140,000 clones, 85% to 95% of them singletons. Material: peripheral blood, obtained on day 0 of AZD1222 vaccination. Receptors were obtained from an adult in good health. Each CDR3 is given with its conserved first and last residue. The order of the fields is V gene, J gene, clone size, CDR3 protein. Clone size is given for some rows only: seen once, a few or many times, or a class if the clone is expanded.

v_gene: TRBV5-5
j_gene: TRBJ2-3
abundance: .
CDR3aa: CASSLDGLITDTQYF

v_gene: TRBV6-5
j_gene: TRBJ1-2
abundance: .
CDR3aa: CASSYSILGQHGYTF

v_gene: TRBV10-1
j_gene: TRBJ1-1
abundance: .
CDR3aa: CASSEPRTSGTGAFMNTEAFF

v_gene: TRBV19
j_gene: TRBJ2-7
abundance: .
CDR3aa: CASSIRSGSYEQYF

v_gene: TRBV27
j_gene: TRBJ1-1
abundance: .
CDR3aa: CASVKETGGLNTEAFF

v_gene: TRBV7-6
j_gene: TRBJ2-6
abundance: .
CDR3aa: CASSFLPDGSSGANVLTF

v_gene: TRBV28
j_gene: TRBJ2-3
abundance: .
CDR3aa: CASSEASGVSTDTQYF

v_gene: TRBV5-4
j_gene: TRBJ1-2
abundance: once
CDR3aa: CASSLIPGTTNYGYTF

v_gene: TRBV19
j_gene: TRBJ1-5
abundance: .
CDR3aa: CASSTWTGWASNQPQHF

v_gene: TRBV7-9
j_gene: TRBJ1-2
abundance: .
CDR3aa: CASSLEGGNYGYTF

v_gene: TRBV4-1
j_gene: TRBJ1-1
abundance: .
CDR3aa: CASSQVGTRAFF

v_gene: TRBV6-6
j_gene: TRBJ1-2
abundance: .
CDR3aa: CASRSVTGSPWSYTF

v_gene: TRBV7-2
j_gene: TRBJ1-2
abundance: few
CDR3aa: CASSLGPLPDRTVRTF

v_gene: TRBV29-1
j_gene: TRBJ1-1
abundance: .
CDR3aa: CSVVGHGAFF

v_gene: TRBV5-1
j_gene: TRBJ2-7
abundance: .
CDR3aa: CASAPVAETYEQYF

v_gene: TRBV15
j_gene: TRBJ1-1
abundance: .
CDR3aa: CATSRDRVNTEAFF

v_gene: TRBV12-3/TRBV12-4
j_gene: TRBJ1-2
abundance: .
CDR3aa: CASRTGTIYGYTF

v_gene: TRBV11-3
j_gene: TRBJ2-7
abundance: .
CDR3aa: CASSDPRESSYEQYF

v_gene: TRBV19
j_gene: TRBJ1-6
abundance: .
CDR3aa: CASSNKGTFGSPLHF

v_gene: TRBV9
j_gene: TRBJ2-7
abundance: .
CDR3aa: CASSGDSYYEQYF

v_gene: TRBV28
j_gene: TRBJ2-7
abundance: .
CDR3aa: CASSPATGFIEQYF

v_gene: TRBV9
j_gene: TRBJ1-3
abundance: few
CDR3aa: CASSAWSGTGVDTIYF

v_gene: TRBV3-1/TRBV3-2
j_gene: TRBJ2-5
abundance: .
CDR3aa: CASSRGQTQYF

v_gene: TRBV2
j_gene: TRBJ2-1
abundance: .
CDR3aa: CASSVDWRYNEQFF

v_gene: TRBV28
j_gene: TRBJ2-1
abundance: .
CDR3aa: CASSSRTGGNEQFF

v_gene: TRBV29-1
j_gene: TRBJ2-5
abundance: .
CDR3aa: CSVERAGLKTQYF

v_gene: TRBV5-1
j_gene: TRBJ2-5
abundance: .
CDR3aa: CASSLRLAGVETQYF

v_gene: TRBV5-1
j_gene: TRBJ2-7
abundance: .
CDR3aa: CASSSMGPFYEQYF

v_gene: TRBV10-2
j_gene: TRBJ1-2
abundance: few
CDR3aa: CASSVTDYGYTF

v_gene: TRBV7-9
j_gene: TRBJ2-5
abundance: .
CDR3aa: CASGDSQETQYF

v_gene: TRBV6-6
j_gene: TRBJ2-5
abundance: .
CDR3aa: CASSTSAGVGETQYF

v_gene: TRBV27
j_gene: TRBJ2-7
abundance: .
CDR3aa: CASSLSGRTPYEQYF

v_gene: TRBV4-1
j_gene: TRBJ2-1
abundance: .
CDR3aa: CASSHSSVLRDNEQFF

v_gene: TRBV29-1
j_gene: TRBJ1-4
abundance: .
CDR3aa: CSVLQESNEKLFF

v_gene: TRBV15
j_gene: TRBJ2-3
abundance: .
CDR3aa: CATSRGGLADTQYF

v_gene: TRBV4-1
j_gene: TRBJ2-3
abundance: few
CDR3aa: CASSQSPRSTDTQYF

v_gene: TRBV6-5
j_gene: TRBJ2-1
abundance: .
CDR3aa: CASRAVSGGGNEQFF

v_gene: TRBV6-5
j_gene: TRBJ1-1
abundance: .
CDR3aa: CASSFGKETEAFF

v_gene: TRBV13
j_gene: TRBJ2-1
abundance: .
CDR3aa: CASSLGRDPQFF

v_gene: TRBV7-9
j_gene: TRBJ1-3
abundance: .
CDR3aa: CASSLNTIYF

v_gene: TRBV7-2
j_gene: TRBJ1-2
abundance: .
CDR3aa: CASSPGRGNWYGYTF

v_gene: TRBV5-6
j_gene: TRBJ2-5
abundance: .
CDR3aa: CASSLDKTQYF

v_gene: TRBV5-1
j_gene: TRBJ1-1
abundance: .
CDR3aa: CASSLVGGQGEAFF

v_gene: TRBV15
j_gene: TRBJ1-1
abundance: .
CDR3aa: CATSRDSGFRREAFF

v_gene: TRBV6-5
j_gene: TRBJ2-7
abundance: .
CDR3aa: CASSYGGSEQYF

v_gene: TRBV29-1
j_gene: TRBJ2-1
abundance: .
CDR3aa: CSVGMGLSGGEQFF

v_gene: TRBV24-1
j_gene: TRBJ2-7
abundance: once
CDR3aa: CATSDSRSFSYEQYF

v_gene: TRBV18
j_gene: TRBJ2-7
abundance: .
CDR3aa: CASSPWTGAIPYEQYF

v_gene: TRBV20-1
j_gene: TRBJ1-3
abundance: .
CDR3aa: CSASDPRSGNTIYF

v_gene: TRBV19
j_gene: TRBJ2-7
abundance: once
CDR3aa: CASSPGQGFYEQYF